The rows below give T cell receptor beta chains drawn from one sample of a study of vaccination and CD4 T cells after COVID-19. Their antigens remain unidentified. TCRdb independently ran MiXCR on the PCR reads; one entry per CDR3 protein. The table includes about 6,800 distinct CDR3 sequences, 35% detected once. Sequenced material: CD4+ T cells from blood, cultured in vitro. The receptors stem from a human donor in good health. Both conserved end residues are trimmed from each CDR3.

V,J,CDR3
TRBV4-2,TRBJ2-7,ASSQESGSSYEQY
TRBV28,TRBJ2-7,ASSLQGHYEQY
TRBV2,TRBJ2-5,ASSEEGISLGGTQY
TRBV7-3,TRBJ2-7,ASSQAGGPYEQY
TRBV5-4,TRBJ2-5,ASSLGVGVETQY
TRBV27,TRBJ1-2,ASSALGEAESGYT
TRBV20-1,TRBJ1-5,SARRGRDQPQH
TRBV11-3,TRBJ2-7,ASSPGRGQTSYEQY
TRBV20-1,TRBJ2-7,SAMDRGQGSYEQY
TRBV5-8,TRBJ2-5,ASTLQGIDETQY
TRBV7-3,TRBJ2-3,ASSLMLIGQGAADTQY
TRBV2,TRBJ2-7,ASSPSGVGQY
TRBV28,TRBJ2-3,ASSSQGGWLADSTDTQY